These 15 T cell receptor beta chains share one sample of origin, sequenced in a study of blood T cell repertoires in COVID-19. Assay used: immunoSEQ multiplex PCR; TCRdb lists only in-frame clones, some missing. The sample carries 14,000 or so clones, around 91% recorded once. Sequencing was performed on peripheral blood. The receptor set was obtained from a man aged 50 to 60 with active COVID-19.

The V gene is TRBV5-4, the J gene TRBJ2-5; 11 bases match TRBD2. Germline-derived CDR1 and CDR2 are SGHNT and YYREEE (reference sequence). There are 18 residues in the CDR3. With 4 bases clipped from V and 4 bases from J, the junction kept 15 bases outside the gene matches. CDR3 residues: CASSPAPLAGGSSETQYF. The CDR3, as DNA: TGTGCCAGCAGCCCCGCCCCTCTAGCGGGAGGATCCTCAGAGACCCAGTACTTC.

This chain joins TRBV28 and TRBJ2-1; 8 bases agree with TRBD1. Per germline, CDR1 MDHEN and CDR2 SYDVKM. The CDR3 consists of 14 residues. V trimming: 6 bases; J trimming: 6 bases; junction bases outside the gene matches: 7. The CDR3 protein is CASSTPTGVNEQFF. The CDR3 bases are TGTGCCAGCAGCACCCCGACAGGGGTCAATGAGCAGTTCTTC. The full variable domain, completed using reference TRBV28 and TRBJ2-1, is DVKVTQSSRYLVKRTGEKVFLECVQDMDHENMFWYRQDPGLGLRLIYFSYDVKMKEKGDIPEGYSVSREKKERFSLILESASTNQTSMYLCASSTPTGVNEQFFGPGTRLTVL.

This clone appeared a single time. The chain links TRBV24-1 to TRBJ1-2; possibly TRBD1 for D (5 bases). CDR3 length: 15 residues. Germline V lookup: CDR1 KGHDR, CDR2 SFDVKD. The V and J ends lost 2 bases and 5 bases respectively, with 14 bases between them. CDR3 bases: TGTGCCACCAGTGATTGGAGGGGAGGAGGGTATGGCTACACCTTC. Encoded protein: CATSDWRGGGYGYTF.

The V gene is TRBV18, the J gene TRBJ1-2, with D perhaps matching TRBD1 (6 bases). Germline V gene data show CDR1 as KGHSH and CDR2 as LQKENI. CDR3 length: 13 residues. V was clipped by 5 bases and J by 6 bases, with 13 bases between them. CDR3 nucleotide sequence: TGTGCCAGCTCATTAACAGGGAAGGATGGCTACACCTTC. Residues: CASSLTGKDGYTF.

The V and J genes are TRBV11-2 and TRBJ2-3; 10 bases match TRBD2. CDR3 size: 16 residues. Looked up from germline, CDR1 is SGHAT and CDR2 is FQNNGV. Trimming at V came to 5 bases and at J to 3 bases, leaving 8 bases not matched to a gene. The CDR3 sequence is CASSPRTSGITDTQYF. Here the CDR3 DNA reads TGTGCCAGCAGCCCGAGGACTAGCGGAATAACAGATACGCAGTATTTT.

This rearrangement joins TRBV5-1 to TRBJ1-2; a weak D match, TRBD1 (6 bases). V lost 4 bases to trimming and J lost 4 bases, with 14 bases between them. In germline, CDR1 is SGHRS, CDR2 YFSETQ. The CDR3 runs to 14 residues. The CDR3, as DNA: TGCGCCAGCAGCCCTTCAGGGGAGAGCTATGGCTACACCTTC. Amino acid sequence: CASSPSGESYGYTF.

The V call is TRBV11-2, the J call TRBJ2-5, with 8 bases matching TRBD1. Germline V gene lookup returns CDR1 SGHAT and CDR2 FQNNGV. The CDR3 contains 16 residues. Trimming removed 1 base from V and 2 bases from J; junction bases left unmatched: 6. The CDR3 region has the DNA TGTGCCAGCAGCTTAGGGACAAGGACAGGGCAAGAGACCCAGTACTTC. Residues: CASSLGTRTGQETQYF.

CDR3 sequence (DNA): TGTGCCACAAGGTCCAGCGGGATTAGTACAGATACGCAGTATTTT. It codes for CATRSSGISTDTQYF. This rearrangement joins TRBV19 to TRBJ2-3, with TRBD2 identical over 7 bases. V was pared by 10 bases and J by 3 bases, with 13 bases of the junction left unmatched. Germline CDR1 LNHDA, CDR2 SQIVND (reference sequence). The CDR3 is 15 amino acids.

By sample fraction, this clone is hyperexpanded. The chain is built from TRBV27 and TRBJ2-2; tentatively, D is TRBD2 (5 bases). Trimming pared 3 bases from V and 6 bases from J, leaving 8 bases between. CDR3 size: 13 residues. Germline V lookup: CDR1 MNHEY, CDR2 SMNVEV (reference sequence). In DNA, the CDR3 is TGTGCCAGCAGTTTCACTAGTGCCGGGGAGCTGTTTTTT. This translates into CASSFTSAGELFF.

The genes are TRBV19 and TRBJ1-5; 7 nucleotides match TRBD1. The CDR3 covers 14 residues. J was trimmed by 2 bases and V by 9 bases; bases with no gene match: 7. CDR1 and CDR2 (germline): LNHDA, SQIVND (reference sequence). CDR3 nucleotides: TGTGCCAGCAATGACAGGGTCGGCAATCAGCCCCAGCATTTT. Amino acid sequence: CASNDRVGNQPQHF.

This chain joins TRBV6-2 or TRBV6-3 and TRBJ1-5; D gene uncertain. The CDR3 runs to 13 residues. V was clipped by 2 bases and J by 4 bases, with 6 bases between them. In germline, CDR1 is MNHEY, CDR2 SVGEGT. The CDR3 sequence: CASSYLMNQPQHF. The CDR3 DNA is TGTGCCAGCAGTTACCTAATGAATCAGCCCCAGCATTTT.

This chain joins TRBV5-1 and TRBJ2-7, with 12 positions matching TRBD2. Trimming cost V 3 bases and J 2 bases; bases outside gene matches: 6. Germline loops: CDR1 SGHRS, CDR2 YFSETQ. The CDR3 is 16 residues long. The CDR3 nucleotides are TGCGCCAGCAGCTCCTCACTAGCGGGAGGACCCTACGAGCAGTACTTC. Translation gives CASSSSLAGGPYEQYF.

This clone was detected only once. The rearrangement links TRBV5-4 to TRBJ1-1; D gene unclear. CDR3 length equals 14 residues. The V end was cut by 1 base, the J end by 0 bases, with 7 bases between. Germline CDR1 reads SGHNT; CDR2 reads YYREEE (reference sequence). For the CDR3, the DNA is TGTGCCAGCAGCTTGACAGTCATGAACACTGAAGCTTTCTTT. Translating gives CASSLTVMNTEAFF.

The chain recombines TRBV4-1 with TRBJ1-6, with D perhaps matching TRBD1 (5 bases). V was trimmed by 1 base and J by 0 bases, leaving 10 bases between them. This CDR3 is 17 amino acids long. From germline, CDR1 is MGHRA and CDR2 YSYEKL. This CDR3 reads CASSQGGTSSYNSPLHF. CDR3 nucleotides: TGCGCCAGCAGCCAAGGGGGCACCAGCTCCTATAATTCACCCCTCCACTTT.

V and J are TRBV28 and TRBJ2-7; 7 bases are a match to TRBD1. The trim removed 7 bases at V and 3 bases at J, leaving 12 bases unmatched. Germline CDR1 and CDR2: MDHEN and SYDVKM. This CDR3 has 15 residues. The CDR3 sequence: CASKAGGTGGYEQYF. CDR3 sequence (DNA): TGTGCCAGCAAGGCAGGGGGAACAGGAGGCTACGAGCAGTACTTC.